This T cell receptor beta chain came from a study of T cell changes during pregnancy in multiple sclerosis. From germline, CDR1 is PRHDT and CDR2 FYEKMQ (reference sequence). The CDR3 loop spans 13 amino acids. Trimming removed 5 bases at V and 0 bases at J, with 7 bases between. Here immunoSEQ multiplex PCR was the method, and the copy in TCRdb shows in-frame clones only, minus some. The sample includes 50,000 to 75,000 clones, roughly 92% of them seen just once. The rearrangement links TRBV13 to TRBJ1-1, with D uncertain. This receptor was identified in a female donor with multiple sclerosis, enrolled in a pregnancy study. This sample comprised CD8+ T cells from peripheral blood mononuclear cells, obtained in the third trimester of pregnancy. Written as DNA, the CDR3 is TGTGCCAGCAGCGCCGGGATGAACACTGAAGCTTTCTTT. It specifies CASSAGMNTEAFF.